Included here is one T cell receptor beta chain sequence, with context. Its antigen is unknown. This entry belongs to a study of cytomegalovirus exposure and HLA in healthy donors. This CDR3 is built from 15 residues. Germline V gene data show CDR1 as MNHEY and CDR2 as SVGAGI. The trim removed 6 bases at V and 5 bases at J, leaving 11 bases unmatched. General study findings and limits: Researchers catalogued approximately 170 TCR beta chains as cytomegalovirus-associated.

Only in-frame clones appear in the TCRdb table, and some are missing; sequencing was by immunoSEQ multiplex PCR. The sample has fewer than 250,000 clones, approximately 80% seen once. The clonotype originates from a woman aged 25 to 39 in good health and CMV-seropositive. Sequencing input: PBMCs. V is TRBV6-5 and J is TRBJ1-1; 8 bases map to TRBD1. This chain's CDR3 is CASRGMSRGRTEAFF. DNA of the CDR3: TGTGCCAGCAGAGGAATGAGCAGGGGGCGTACTGAAGCTTTCTTT.